The 6 T cell receptor beta chains below come from one sample, sequenced in a study of T-cell reconstitution after alpha-beta-depleted transplantation in children. As it was prepared, the TCRbeta library received unique molecular identifiers. TCRdb analysed the PCR reads with MiXCR anew, one entry per CDR3 protein. The table has 500,000 to 750,000 distinct CDR3 sequences, roughly 13% seen once. Specimen: PBMCs, mostly from graft donor cells, collected 360 days after TCRalphabeta/CD19-depleted stem cell transplant. Receptors were obtained from a male patient between 5 and 17 years old who had a stem cell transplant for acute myeloid leukemia, so the T cells may come from the graft donor.

The chain combines TRBV30 with TRBJ2-7; no firm D call. Germline V gene data show CDR1 as GTSNPN and CDR2 as SVGIG (reference sequence). Trimming took off 1 base at V and 3 bases at J, with 4 bases between the two ends. The CDR3 sequence is 11 residues long. The CDR3 region is CAWSANYEQYF. The CDR3 DNA reads TGTGCCTGGAGTGCAAACTACGAGCAGTACTTC.

In its sample, this clonotype was seen a few times. The chain has TRBV7-2 and TRBJ2-1; 7 bases are a match to TRBD1. CDR3 length: 15 residues. V gave up 3 bases and J gave up 3 bases; unmatched junction bases: 5. The germline CDR1 and CDR2 sequences are SGHTA and FQGNSA. CDR3 in amino acids: CASSFTGELYNEQFF. CDR3 in DNA: TGTGCCAGCAGCTTCACAGGGGAACTCTACAATGAGCAGTTCTTC.

The chain combines TRBV24-1 with TRBJ2-7, with TRBD1 matching over 8 bases. This CDR3 spans 17 amino acids. J was trimmed by 3 bases and V by 3 bases; bases with no gene match: 12. Germline CDR1 KGHDR, CDR2 SFDVKD. In DNA form, the CDR3 reads TGTGCCACCAGTGATCTTCCGCCGGGACAGGCTAACTACGAGCAGTACTTC. Translation gives CATSDLPPGQANYEQYF.

This clonotype was recorded at least ten times. The gene calls are TRBV5-1 and TRBJ2-1; 7 nucleotides line up with TRBD2. Per the germline V gene, CDR1 is SGHRS and CDR2 is YFSETQ. CDR3 length: 16 amino acids. J was trimmed by 1 base and V by 0 bases; bases with no gene match: 4. In nucleotides, the CDR3 is TGCGCCAGCAGCTTGGTCGCGGGAGCATCCTACAATGAGCAGTTCTTC. It codes for CASSLVAGASYNEQFF.

Of note for this clonotype: Germline and junction disagree at one end, which may indicate a read error. This chain joins TRBV20-1 and TRBJ2-7; D is perhaps TRBD1 (6 bases). CDR1 and CDR2 (germline): DFQATT, SNEGSKA (reference sequence). This CDR3 region has 11 residues. CDR3 residues: CSARRRDNRAF. CDR3 nucleotide sequence: TGCAGTGCCCGTCGAAGGGACAACCGCGCCTTC.

The V gene is TRBV20-1, the J gene TRBJ2-5; no reliable D call. From germline, CDR1 is DFQATT and CDR2 SNEGSKA (reference sequence). The CDR3 spans 13 residues. V dropped 3 bases and J dropped 2 bases, with 10 bases sitting between them. CDR3 residues: CSASRLVQETQYF. The CDR3 region has the DNA TGCAGTGCTAGTAGGCTAGTTCAAGAGACCCAGTACTTC.